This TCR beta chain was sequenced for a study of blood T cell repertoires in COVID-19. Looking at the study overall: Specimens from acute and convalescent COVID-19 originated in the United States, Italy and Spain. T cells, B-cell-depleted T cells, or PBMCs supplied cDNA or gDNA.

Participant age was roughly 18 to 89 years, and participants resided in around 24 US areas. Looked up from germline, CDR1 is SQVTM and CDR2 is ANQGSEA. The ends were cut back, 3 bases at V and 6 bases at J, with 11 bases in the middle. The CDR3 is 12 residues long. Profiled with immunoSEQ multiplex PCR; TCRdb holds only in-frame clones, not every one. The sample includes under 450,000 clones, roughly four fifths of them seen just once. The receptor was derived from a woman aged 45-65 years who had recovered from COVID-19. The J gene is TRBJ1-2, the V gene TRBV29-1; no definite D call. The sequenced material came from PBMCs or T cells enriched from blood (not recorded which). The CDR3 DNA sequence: TGCAGCGTTGACTCATCTGGCCATGGCTACACCTTC. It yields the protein CSVDSSGHGYTF.